This T cell receptor (beta chain) was found in a study of neurological immune-mediated disorders. CDR3 length: 15 residues. The V gene lost 4 bases and the J gene lost 5 bases, with 18 bases spanning the gap. Germline-derived CDR1 and CDR2 are SGHRS and YFSETQ. This clonotype was observed at least ten times. Its target is unknown. Points from the study as a whole: Clinical and MRI features did not associate with the cluster found in multiple sclerosis patients.

The cDNA came from 5'RACE with 10-nucleotide random UMIs. TCRdb called the 5' RACE reads again in MiXCR, with one record for every CDR3 protein. The sample lists 60,000 to 80,000 distinct CDR3 sequences, 4% to 6% occurring once. The V call is TRBV5-1, the J call TRBJ2-5; D might be TRBD1 (6 bases). The material sequenced was PBMCs. The origin of this receptor is a woman aged 50 to 60 with multiple sclerosis. The CDR3 loop is CASSPTGFLRETQYF. The CDR3 DNA sequence: TGCGCCAGCAGCCCAACAGGGTTCTTACGGGAGACCCAGTACTTC.